This T cell receptor (beta chain) was captured by sequencing in a study of beta chain features in type 1 diabetes. A few counts support this clone. Its antigen is currently unknown. Reverse transcription of all isolated RNA meant that expressed TCRB transcripts were sequenced. Clones were read by immunoSEQ multiplex PCR, and TCRdb kept only the in-frame ones, dropping some. The repertoire consists of some 70,000 clones, with just under 50% occurring once and the leading ten covering 0.65% to 0.9%. Study outcomes and limitations: Type 1 diabetes patients had TCRB CDR3s that were shorter (moderately but significantly so) in all four CD4+ subsets.

This CDR3 spans 15 amino acids. V shed 3 bases, J shed 5 bases, and the junction held 3 bases outside the gene matches. Germline V CDR1 and CDR2: SGHAT, FQDESV (reference sequence). Using CD45RO/CCR7/CD25/CD127/CD95/CD27, CD4+ naive, central memory, regulatory and stem cell-like memory cells were sorted. This clonotype was sampled from a man aged 25-45 years with type 1 diabetes. Material for sequencing was central memory CD4+ T cells from blood. This chain joins TRBV11-1 and TRBJ2-1; 11 bases align to TRBD2. In nucleotides, the CDR3 is TGTGCCAGCAGCTTCCTAGCGGGAGGTCACAATGAGCAGTTCTTC. This codes for CASSFLAGGHNEQFF.